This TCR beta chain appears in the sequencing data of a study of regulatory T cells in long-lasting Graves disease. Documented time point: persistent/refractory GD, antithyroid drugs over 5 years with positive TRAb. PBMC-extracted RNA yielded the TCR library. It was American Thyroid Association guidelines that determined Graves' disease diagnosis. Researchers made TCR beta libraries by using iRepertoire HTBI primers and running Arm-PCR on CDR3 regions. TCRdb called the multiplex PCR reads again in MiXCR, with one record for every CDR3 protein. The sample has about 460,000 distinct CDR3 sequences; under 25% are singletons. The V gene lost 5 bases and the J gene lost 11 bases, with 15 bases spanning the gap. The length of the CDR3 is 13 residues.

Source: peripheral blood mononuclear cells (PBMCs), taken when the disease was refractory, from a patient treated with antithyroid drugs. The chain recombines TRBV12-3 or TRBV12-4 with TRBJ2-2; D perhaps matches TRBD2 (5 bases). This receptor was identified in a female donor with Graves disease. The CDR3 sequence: CASSPPRLTELFF. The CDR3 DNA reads TGTGCCAGCAGTCCCCCAAGACTAACCGAGCTGTTTTTT.